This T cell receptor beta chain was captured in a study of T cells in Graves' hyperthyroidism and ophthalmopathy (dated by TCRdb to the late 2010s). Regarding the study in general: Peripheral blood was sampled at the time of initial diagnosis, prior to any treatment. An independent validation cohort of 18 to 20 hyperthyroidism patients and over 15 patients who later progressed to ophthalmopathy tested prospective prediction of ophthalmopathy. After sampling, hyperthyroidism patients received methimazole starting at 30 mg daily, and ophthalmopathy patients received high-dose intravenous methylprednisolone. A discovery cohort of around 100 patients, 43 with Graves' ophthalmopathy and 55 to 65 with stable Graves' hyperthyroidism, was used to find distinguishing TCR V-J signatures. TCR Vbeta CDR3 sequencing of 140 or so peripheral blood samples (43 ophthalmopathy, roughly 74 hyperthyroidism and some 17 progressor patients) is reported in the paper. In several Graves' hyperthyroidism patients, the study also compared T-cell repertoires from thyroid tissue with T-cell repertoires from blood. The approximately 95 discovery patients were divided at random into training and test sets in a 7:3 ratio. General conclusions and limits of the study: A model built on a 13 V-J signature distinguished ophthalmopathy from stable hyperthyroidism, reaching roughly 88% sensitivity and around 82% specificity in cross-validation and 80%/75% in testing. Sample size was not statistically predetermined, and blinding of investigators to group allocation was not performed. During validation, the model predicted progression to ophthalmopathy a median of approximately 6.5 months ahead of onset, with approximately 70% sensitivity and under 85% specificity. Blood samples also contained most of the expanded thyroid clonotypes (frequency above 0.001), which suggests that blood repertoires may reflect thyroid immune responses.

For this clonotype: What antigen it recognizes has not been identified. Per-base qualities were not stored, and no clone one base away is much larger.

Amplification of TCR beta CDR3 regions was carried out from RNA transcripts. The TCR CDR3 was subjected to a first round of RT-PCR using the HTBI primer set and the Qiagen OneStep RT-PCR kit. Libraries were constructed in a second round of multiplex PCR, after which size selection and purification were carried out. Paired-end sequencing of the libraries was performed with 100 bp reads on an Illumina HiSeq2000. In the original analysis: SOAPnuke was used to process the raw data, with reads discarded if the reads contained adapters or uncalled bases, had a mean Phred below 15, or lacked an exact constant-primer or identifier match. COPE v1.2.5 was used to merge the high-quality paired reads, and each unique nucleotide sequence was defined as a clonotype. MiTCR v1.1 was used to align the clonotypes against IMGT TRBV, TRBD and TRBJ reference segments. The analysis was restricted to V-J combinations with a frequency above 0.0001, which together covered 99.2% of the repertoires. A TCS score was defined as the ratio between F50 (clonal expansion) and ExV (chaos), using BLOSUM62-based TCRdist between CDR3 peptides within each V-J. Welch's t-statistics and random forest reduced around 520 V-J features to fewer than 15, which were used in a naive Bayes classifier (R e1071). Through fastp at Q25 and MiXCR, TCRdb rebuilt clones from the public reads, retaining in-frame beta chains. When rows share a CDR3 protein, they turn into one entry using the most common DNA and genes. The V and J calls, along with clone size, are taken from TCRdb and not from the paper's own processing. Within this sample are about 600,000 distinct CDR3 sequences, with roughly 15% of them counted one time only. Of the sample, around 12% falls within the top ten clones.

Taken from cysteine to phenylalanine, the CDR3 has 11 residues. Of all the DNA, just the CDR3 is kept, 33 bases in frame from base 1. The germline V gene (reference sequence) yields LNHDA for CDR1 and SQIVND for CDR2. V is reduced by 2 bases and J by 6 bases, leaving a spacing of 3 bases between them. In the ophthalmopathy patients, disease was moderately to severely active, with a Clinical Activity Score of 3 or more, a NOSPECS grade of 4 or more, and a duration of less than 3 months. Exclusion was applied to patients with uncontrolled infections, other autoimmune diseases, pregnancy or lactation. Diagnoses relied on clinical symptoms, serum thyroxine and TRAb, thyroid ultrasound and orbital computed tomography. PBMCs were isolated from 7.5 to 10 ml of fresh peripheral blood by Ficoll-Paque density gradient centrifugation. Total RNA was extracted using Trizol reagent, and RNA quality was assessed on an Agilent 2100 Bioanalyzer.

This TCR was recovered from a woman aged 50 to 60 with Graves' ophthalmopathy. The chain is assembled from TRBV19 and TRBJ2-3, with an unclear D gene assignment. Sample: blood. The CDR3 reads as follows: CASSISDTQYF. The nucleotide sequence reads TGTGCCAGTAGTATAAGCGATACGCAGTATTTT.